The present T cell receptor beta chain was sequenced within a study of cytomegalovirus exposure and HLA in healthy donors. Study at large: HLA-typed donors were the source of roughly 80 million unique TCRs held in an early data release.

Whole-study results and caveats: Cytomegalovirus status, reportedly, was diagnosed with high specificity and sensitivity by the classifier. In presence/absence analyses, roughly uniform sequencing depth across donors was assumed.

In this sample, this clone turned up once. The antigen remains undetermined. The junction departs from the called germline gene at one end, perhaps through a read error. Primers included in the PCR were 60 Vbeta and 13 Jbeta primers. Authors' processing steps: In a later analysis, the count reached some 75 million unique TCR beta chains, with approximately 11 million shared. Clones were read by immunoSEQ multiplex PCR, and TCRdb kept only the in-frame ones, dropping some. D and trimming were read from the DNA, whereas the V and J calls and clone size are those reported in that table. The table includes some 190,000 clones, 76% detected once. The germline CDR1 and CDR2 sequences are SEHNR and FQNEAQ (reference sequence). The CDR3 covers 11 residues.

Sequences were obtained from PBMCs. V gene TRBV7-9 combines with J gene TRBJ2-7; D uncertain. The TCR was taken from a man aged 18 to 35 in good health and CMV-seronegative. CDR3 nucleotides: TGTGTCAGCAGCTCCCACTACGAGCAGTACTTC. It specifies CVSSSHYEQYF.